The subject of this entry is one T cell receptor (beta chain). This sample was included in a study of CD8 T cells in Susac syndrome. Overall study context: Among the Susac syndrome patients who underwent sequencing, roughly six had clinically active disease, while roughly eight of them were in remission.

RNA was extracted with the RNeasy kit, and a quantity of roughly 0.5 to 1 ug was reverse transcribed using random hexamers. The CDR3 of TCR beta was amplified by immunoSEQ multiplex PCR across 54 Vbeta and 13 Jbeta. MiXCR was run by TCRdb on the immunoSEQ multiplex PCR reads, yielding one entry per CDR3 protein. The top ten clones hold around 0.12% of a sample with over 150,000 distinct CDR3 sequences, roughly 95% of them seen once. V shed 0 bases and J shed 0 bases, with 5 bases lying between them. Germline CDR1 reads GTSNPN; CDR2 reads SVGIG (reference sequence). CDR3 size: 13 residues. The sequenced sample consisted of CD4+ T cells from PBMCs. The receptor's source is a human donor with Susac syndrome. V and J are TRBV30 and TRBJ1-1; D is ambiguous. The CDR3, as DNA: TGTGCCTGGAGTGTACTGGTGAACACTGAAGCTTTCTTT. It specifies CAWSVLVNTEAFF.